Following are 20 T cell receptor beta chains from one sample sequenced in a study of T cell repertoires in urothelial bladder cancer. TCRdb's copy holds only in-frame clones and misses some; the assay was immunoSEQ multiplex PCR. Of around 11,000 clones listed, around 68% are singletons. The sample comprised tumor-infiltrating cells from bladder cancer. The receptors come from a human donor with a benign inflammatory bladder lesion.

This chain joins TRBV12-5 and TRBJ2-3, with 16 bases matching TRBD2. Looked up from germline, CDR1 is LGHNT and CDR2 is FRNRAP. V lost 7 bases to trimming and J lost 5 bases; unmatched junction nucleotides: 9. The CDR3 is made up of 17 amino acids. This CDR3 is CASAGLGLAGGLDTQYF. The CDR3 region has the DNA TGTGCTAGTGCCGGCCTGGGACTAGCGGGGGGGCTAGATACGCAGTATTTT.

The J gene is TRBJ2-3, the V gene TRBV6-5, with 7 positions matching TRBD2. The V gene's germline CDR1 is MNHEY and CDR2 SVGAGI. Trimming cost V 6 bases and J 6 bases; bases outside gene matches: 6. CDR3 size: 13 residues. CDR3 sequence reads: CASSRTSSDTQYF. Written as DNA, the CDR3 is TGTGCCAGCAGCAGGACTAGTTCGGATACGCAGTATTTT.

The table lists this clone with a count of one. This chain uses TRBV5-1 with TRBJ2-2, with 9 bases aligning to TRBD1. CDR1 SGHRS and CDR2 YFSETQ come from the germline V gene. The trim removed 4 bases at V and 3 bases at J, leaving 1 base unmatched. The CDR3 runs to 14 residues. The DNA of the CDR3 is TGCGCCAGCAGCAGGACAGGGGACACCGGGGAGCTGTTTTTT. It codes for CASSRTGDTGELFF. Variable domain in full (rest from reference TRBV5-1 and TRBJ2-2): KAGVTQTPRYLIKTRGQQVTLSCSPISGHRSVSWYQQTPGQGLQFLFEYFSETQRNKGNFPGRFSGRQFSNSRSEMNVSTLELGDSALYLCASSRTGDTGELFFGEGSRLTVL.

The chain carries TRBV11-2 and TRBJ2-6; D is tentatively TRBD1 or TRBD2 (5 bases each). Per germline, CDR1 SGHAT and CDR2 FQNNGV. The CDR3 spans 13 residues. The ends were cut back, 0 bases at V and 10 bases at J, with 7 bases in the middle. This CDR3 is CASSLDWGNVLTF. As DNA, the CDR3 is TGTGCCAGCAGCTTAGATTGGGGGAACGTCCTGACTTTC.

V is TRBV6-5 and J is TRBJ2-7; perhaps TRBD1 as D (5 bases). The V end was cut by 5 bases, the J end by 4 bases, with 12 bases between. The CDR3 loop spans 13 amino acids. Germline V gives CDR1 MNHEY, CDR2 SVGAGI. The chain's CDR3 is CASSPRAGYEQYF. The DNA for the CDR3 is TGTGCCAGCAGTCCCCGGGCAGGGTACGAGCAGTACTTC.

This clone was recorded only once. V and J are TRBV2 and TRBJ2-3; perhaps TRBD1 as D (5 bases). Between the trimmed V and J ends, which lost 2 bases and 5 bases, there was a span of 17 bases. Germline V lookup: CDR1 SNHLY, CDR2 FYNNEI. The CDR3 extends over 16 amino acids. The DNA of the CDR3 is TGTGCCAGCAGTGAACCGACAGTGAAAATTGGAGATACGCAGTATTTT. Encoded protein: CASSEPTVKIGDTQYF.

This clone appeared a few times. The chain carries TRBV5-4 and TRBJ1-6; TRBD1 matches at 8 bases. From germline, CDR1 is SGHNT and CDR2 YYREEE (reference sequence). The CDR3 sequence is 14 residues long. V was pared by 3 bases and J by 8 bases, with 4 bases of the junction left unmatched. CDR3 loop: CASSSQGGYSPLHF. CDR3 DNA: TGTGCCAGCAGCTCACAGGGGGGCTATTCACCCCTCCACTTT.

This chain links TRBV2 with TRBJ1-5; 7 bases align to TRBD1. Looked up from germline, CDR1 is SNHLY and CDR2 is FYNNEI. After removal of 4 bases from V and 2 bases from J, the junction contained 2 bases not matched to a gene. The CDR3 totals 14 residues. The CDR3 protein is CASSGDRGNQPQHF. The CDR3 DNA is TGTGCCAGCAGTGGCGACAGGGGCAATCAGCCCCAGCATTTT.

The chain is built from TRBV2 and TRBJ1-5, with D uncertain. V was pared by 6 bases and J by 0 bases, with 12 bases between. The CDR3 totals 15 residues. CDR1 and CDR2 from the germline V gene are SNHLY and FYNNEI. The CDR3, as DNA: TGTGCCAGCAGATCGGACGGAGATAGCAATCAGCCCCAGCATTTT. It is translated as CASRSDGDSNQPQHF.

The chain links TRBV5-1 to TRBJ1-3; no clear D. From germline, CDR1 is SGHRS and CDR2 YFSETQ. This CDR3 comprises 15 residues. With 0 bases removed from V and 1 base from J, the gap between germline ends came to 8 bases. The CDR3 here is CASSLAGWSGNTIYF. The CDR3 coding sequence is TGCGCCAGCAGCTTGGCGGGTTGGTCTGGAAACACCATATATTTT.

This clone was recorded a few times. The V call is TRBV19, the J call TRBJ1-4; perhaps TRBD1 as D (6 bases). Trimming removed 2 bases from V and 8 bases from J, with 9 bases in between. The CDR3 length is 13 residues. Germline V gene data show CDR1 as LNHDA and CDR2 as SQIVND (reference sequence). The CDR3 reads CASSIIGGEKLFF. In DNA form, the CDR3 reads TGTGCCAGTAGTATAATCGGGGGCGAAAAACTGTTTTTT. The full variable domain, its missing parts supplied by reference TRBV19 and TRBJ1-4, is DGGITQSPKYLFRKEGQNVTLSCEQNLNHDAMYWYRQDPGQGLRLIYYSQIVNDFQKGDIAEGYSVSREKKESFPLTVTSAQKNPTAFYLCASSIIGGEKLFFGSGTQLSVL.

V and J are TRBV19 and TRBJ1-5, with D possibly being TRBD1 (5 bases). Germline assignment: CDR1 LNHDA and CDR2 SQIVND (reference sequence). Trimming shortened V by 3 bases and J by 1 base, and 10 bases separated the two germline ends. This CDR3 contains 15 residues. The CDR3 DNA is TGTGCCAGTAGTATTAGACAGCCCAGCAATCAGCCCCAGCATTTT. This translates into CASSIRQPSNQPQHF. The full variable domain, with the rest looked up from reference TRBV19 and TRBJ1-5, is DGGITQSPKYLFRKEGQNVTLSCEQNLNHDAMYWYRQDPGQGLRLIYYSQIVNDFQKGDIAEGYSVSREKKESFPLTVTSAQKNPTAFYLCASSIRQPSNQPQHFGDGTRLSIL.

The CDR3 region is CASSRTASNQPQHF. CDR3 bases: TGTGCCAGTAGCAGGACAGCCAGCAATCAGCCCCAGCATTTT. This chain connects TRBV19 to TRBJ1-5; D may be TRBD1 (6 bases). The CDR3 is 14 residues long. Trimming left V 6 bases short and J 1 base short, with 10 bases between. Per germline, CDR1 LNHDA and CDR2 SQIVND (reference sequence).

V and J are TRBV27 and TRBJ1-5; 8 bases are shared with TRBD1. The CDR3 spans 19 residues. CDR1 and CDR2 (germline): MNHEY, SMNVEV (reference sequence). The trim removed 0 bases at V and 2 bases at J, leaving 12 bases unmatched. The CDR3 region is CASSLSQGGLRNGNQPQHF. CDR3 nucleotide sequence: TGTGCCAGCAGTTTATCACAGGGGGGTCTGCGGAACGGCAATCAGCCCCAGCATTTT.

The chain combines TRBV9 with TRBJ2-1, with D uncertain. Trimming took 0 bases from V and 7 from J, leaving 20 bases between them. CDR3 length: 17 amino acids. Germline-derived CDR1 and CDR2 are SGDLS and YYNGEE. The CDR3: CASSVGSQAAVRNEQFF. In DNA, the CDR3 is TGTGCCAGCAGCGTAGGGTCCCAGGCCGCAGTAAGGAATGAGCAGTTCTTC.

The gene calls are TRBV5-1 and TRBJ2-2; TRBD1 or TRBD2 may be the D gene (5 bases each). The V and J ends lost 5 bases and 4 bases respectively, with 15 bases between them. The CDR3 has 15 residues. In germline, CDR1 is SGHRS, CDR2 YFSETQ. CDR3 in amino acids: CASRGEGLSTGELFF. CDR3 coding DNA: TGCGCCAGCAGGGGAGAGGGGTTAAGCACCGGGGAGCTGTTTTTT.

This chain joins TRBV23-1 and TRBJ1-5; 12 bases match TRBD1. TRBV23-1 is an ORF, with its function uncertain. This CDR3 has 16 amino acids. Trimming removed 8 bases from V and 7 bases from J; junction bases left unmatched: 12. CDR3 DNA: TGCGCCAGCCGCCTGCTGGGACAGGGGGCTGGGCAGCCCCAGCATTTT. This sequence encodes CASRLLGQGAGQPQHF.

The genes are TRBV5-4 and TRBJ2-1; 8 bases align to TRBD2. In germline, CDR1 is SGHNT, CDR2 YYREEE (reference sequence). The CDR3 consists of 13 residues. V was clipped by 10 bases and J by 9 bases; unmatched bases: 12. CDR3: CAQGRGGQGEQFF. The CDR3 nucleotides are TGTGCCCAAGGACGGGGGGGCCAGGGTGAGCAGTTCTTC.

The chain couples TRBV11-2 to TRBJ1-6; D unresolved. Germline assignment: CDR1 SGHAT and CDR2 FQNNGV. V was cut by 0 bases and J by 4 bases, with 7 bases left in between. CDR3 length: 15 residues. The CDR3 nucleotides read TGTGCCAGCAGCTTAGAAATAGGTTATAATTCACCCCTCCACTTT. This encodes CASSLEIGYNSPLHF. The full variable domain, its missing parts supplied by reference TRBV11-2 and TRBJ1-6, is EAGVAQSPRYKIIEKRQSVAFWCNPISGHATLYWYQQILGQGPKLLIQFQNNGVVDDSQLPKDRFSAERLKGVDSTLKIQPAKLEDSAVYLCASSLEIGYNSPLHFGNGTRLTVT.

The chain recombines TRBV6-5 with TRBJ2-6; D is unresolved. The length of the CDR3 is 14 residues. Germline lookup yields CDR1 MNHEY and CDR2 SVGAGI. V shed 2 bases and J shed 1 base, with 3 bases lying between them. CDR3 sequence reads: CASSYGSGANVLTF. The CDR3 DNA follows: TGTGCCAGCAGTTACGGATCTGGGGCCAACGTCCTGACTTTC.